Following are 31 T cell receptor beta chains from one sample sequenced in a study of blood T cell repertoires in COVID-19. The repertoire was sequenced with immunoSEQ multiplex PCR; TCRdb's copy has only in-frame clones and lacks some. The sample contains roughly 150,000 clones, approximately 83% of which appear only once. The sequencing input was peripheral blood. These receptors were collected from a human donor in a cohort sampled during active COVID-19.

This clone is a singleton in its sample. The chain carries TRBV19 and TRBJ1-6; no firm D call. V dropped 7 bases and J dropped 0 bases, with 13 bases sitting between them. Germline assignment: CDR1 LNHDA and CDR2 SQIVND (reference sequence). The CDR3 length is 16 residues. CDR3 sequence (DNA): TGTGCCAGTACCCCCGCGGGGAGCTCCTATAATTCACCCCTCCACTTT. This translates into CASTPAGSSYNSPLHF. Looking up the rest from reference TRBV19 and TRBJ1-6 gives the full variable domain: DGGITQSPKYLFRKEGQNVTLSCEQNLNHDAMYWYRQDPGQGLRLIYYSQIVNDFQKGDIAEGYSVSREKKESFPLTVTSAQKNPTAFYLCASTPAGSSYNSPLHFGNGTRLTVT.

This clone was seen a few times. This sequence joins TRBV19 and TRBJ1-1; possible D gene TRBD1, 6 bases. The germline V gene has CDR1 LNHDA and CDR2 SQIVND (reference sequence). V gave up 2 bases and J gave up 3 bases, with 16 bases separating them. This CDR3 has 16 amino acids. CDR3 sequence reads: CASSILRGLFDTEAFF. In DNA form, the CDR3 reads TGTGCCAGTAGTATATTAAGGGGGTTATTCGACACTGAAGCTTTCTTT.

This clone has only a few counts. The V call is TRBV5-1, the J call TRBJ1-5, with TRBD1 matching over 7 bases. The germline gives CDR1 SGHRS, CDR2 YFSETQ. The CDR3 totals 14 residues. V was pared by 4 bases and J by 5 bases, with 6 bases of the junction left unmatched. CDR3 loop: CASSRTGRDQPQHF. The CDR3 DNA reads TGCGCCAGCAGCCGGACAGGAAGGGATCAGCCCCAGCATTTT.

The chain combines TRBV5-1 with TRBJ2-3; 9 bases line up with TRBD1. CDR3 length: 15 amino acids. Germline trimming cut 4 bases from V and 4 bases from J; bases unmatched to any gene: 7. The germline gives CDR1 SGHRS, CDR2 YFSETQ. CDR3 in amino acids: CASSLGQGKADTQYF. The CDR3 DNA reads TGCGCCAGCAGCCTCGGACAGGGGAAAGCAGATACGCAGTATTTT.

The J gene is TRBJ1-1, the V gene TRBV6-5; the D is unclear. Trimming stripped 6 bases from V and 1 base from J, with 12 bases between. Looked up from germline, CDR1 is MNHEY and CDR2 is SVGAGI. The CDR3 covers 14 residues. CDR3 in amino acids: CASRPSSQNTEAFF. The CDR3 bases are TGTGCCAGCAGGCCAAGCTCCCAGAACACTGAAGCTTTCTTT.

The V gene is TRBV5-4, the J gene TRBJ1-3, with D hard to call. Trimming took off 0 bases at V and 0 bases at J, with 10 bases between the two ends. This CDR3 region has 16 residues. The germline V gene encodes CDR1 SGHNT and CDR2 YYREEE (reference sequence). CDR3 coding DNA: TGTGCCAGCAGCTTGGGGACGGGGAGCTCTGGAAACACCATATATTTT. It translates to CASSLGTGSSGNTIYF.

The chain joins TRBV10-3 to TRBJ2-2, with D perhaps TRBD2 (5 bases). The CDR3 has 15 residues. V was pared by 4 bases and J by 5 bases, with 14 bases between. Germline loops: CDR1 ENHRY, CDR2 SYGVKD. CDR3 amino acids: CAISAQASGTGELFF. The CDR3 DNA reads TGTGCCATCAGTGCTCAGGCCTCGGGGACCGGGGAGCTGTTTTTT.

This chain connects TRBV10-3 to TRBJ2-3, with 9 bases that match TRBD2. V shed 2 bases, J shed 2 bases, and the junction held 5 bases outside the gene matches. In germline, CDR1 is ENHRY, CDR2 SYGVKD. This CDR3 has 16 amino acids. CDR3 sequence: CAISEGLAGSTDTQYF. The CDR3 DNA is TGTGCCATCAGTGAGGGGCTAGCGGGGTCCACAGATACGCAGTATTTT.

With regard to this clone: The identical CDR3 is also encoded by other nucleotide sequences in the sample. The CDR3 sequence is CASSLEGVSNQPQHF. The DNA for the CDR3 is TGCGCCAGCAGCTTGGAAGGGGTTAGCAATCAGCCCCAGCATTTT. The J gene is TRBJ1-5, the V gene TRBV5-1; D may be TRBD1 (5 bases). The CDR3 has 15 residues. Trimming took off 0 bases at V and 0 bases at J, with 7 bases between the two ends. From germline, CDR1 is SGHRS and CDR2 YFSETQ. The full variable domain, its missing parts supplied by reference TRBV5-1 and TRBJ1-5, is KAGVTQTPRYLIKTRGQQVTLSCSPISGHRSVSWYQQTPGQGLQFLFEYFSETQRNKGNFPGRFSGRQFSNSRSEMNVSTLELGDSALYLCASSLEGVSNQPQHFGDGTRLSIL.

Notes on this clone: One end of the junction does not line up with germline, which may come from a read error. For the CDR3, the DNA is TGTGCCAGCAGTTTAGCCGAGCCCCTGCGGATCTTC. It codes for CASSLAEPLRIF. This sequence joins TRBV12-3 or TRBV12-4 and TRBJ2-1, with D hard to call. CDR3 length equals 12 residues.

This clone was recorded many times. CDR3 sequence: CASRLTGGDEQYF. The CDR3 DNA follows: TGTGCCAGCAGACTGACAGGGGGCGACGAGCAGTACTTC. V gene TRBV27 combines with J gene TRBJ2-7; TRBD1 agrees at 10 bases. The ends lost 6 bases at V and 5 bases at J; junction bases unmatched: 4. This CDR3 is 13 amino acids long. CDR1 MNHEY and CDR2 SMNVEV come from the germline V gene (reference sequence).

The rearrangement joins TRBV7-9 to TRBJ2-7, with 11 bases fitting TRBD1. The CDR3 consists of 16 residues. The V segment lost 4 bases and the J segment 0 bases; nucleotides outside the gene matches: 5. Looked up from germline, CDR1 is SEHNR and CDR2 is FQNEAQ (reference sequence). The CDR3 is CASSSHGQGASYEQYF. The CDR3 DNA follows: TGTGCCAGCAGCTCTCACGGACAGGGGGCCTCCTACGAGCAGTACTTC.

Here the CDR3 reads CASSFYSQGQGNTIYF. The CDR3 region has the DNA TGTGCCAGCAGCTTCTATAGTCAGGGGCAAGGAAACACCATATATTTT. The rearrangement links TRBV7-2 to TRBJ1-3; D may be TRBD1 (6 bases). CDR1 and CDR2 (germline): SGHTA, FQGNSA. Trimming pared 3 bases from V and 4 bases from J, leaving 16 bases between. This CDR3 has 16 residues.

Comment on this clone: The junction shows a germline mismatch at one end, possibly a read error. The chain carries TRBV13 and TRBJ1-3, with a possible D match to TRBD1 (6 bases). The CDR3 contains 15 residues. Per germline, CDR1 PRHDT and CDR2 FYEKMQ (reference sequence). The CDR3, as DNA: TGTGCCAGCAGCCTAGGACAGCCCTCTGGAAACACCATATATTTT. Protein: CASSLGQPSGNTIYF.

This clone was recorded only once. CDR3 residues: CASSLGLAGALSTDTQYF. DNA of the CDR3: TGTGCCAGCAGCCTGGGACTAGCGGGGGCCCTTAGCACAGATACGCAGTATTTT. The chain carries TRBV14 and TRBJ2-3, with 14 bases that match TRBD2. This CDR3 is 18 amino acids long. Trimming removed 4 bases from V and 0 bases from J; junction bases left unmatched: 6. The V gene's germline CDR1 is SGHDN and CDR2 FVKESK. The full variable domain, in which reference TRBV14 and TRBJ2-3 provide the parts outside the CDR3, is EAGVTQFPSHSVIEKGQTVTLRCDPISGHDNLYWYRRVMGKEIKFLLHFVKESKQDESGMPNNRFLAERTGGTYSTLKVQPAELEDSGVYFCASSLGLAGALSTDTQYFGPGTRLTVL.

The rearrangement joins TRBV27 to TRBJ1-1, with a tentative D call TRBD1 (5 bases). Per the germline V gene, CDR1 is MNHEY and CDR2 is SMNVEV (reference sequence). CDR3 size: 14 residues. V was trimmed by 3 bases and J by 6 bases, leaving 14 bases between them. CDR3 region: CASSFHGGGPEAFF. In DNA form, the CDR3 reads TGTGCCAGCAGTTTTCACGGGGGAGGTCCTGAAGCTTTCTTT.

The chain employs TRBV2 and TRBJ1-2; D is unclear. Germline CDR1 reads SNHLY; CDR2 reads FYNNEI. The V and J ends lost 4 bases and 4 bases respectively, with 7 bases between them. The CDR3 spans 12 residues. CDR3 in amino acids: CASSALSYGYTF. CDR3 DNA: TGTGCCAGCAGTGCTCTGAGCTATGGCTACACCTTC.

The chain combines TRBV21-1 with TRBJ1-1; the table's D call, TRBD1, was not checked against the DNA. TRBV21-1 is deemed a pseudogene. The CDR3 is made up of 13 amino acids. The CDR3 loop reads CAKNEQGNTEAFF. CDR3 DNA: TGTGCCAAGAACGAACAGGGTAACACTGAAGCTTTCTTT.

In DNA form, the CDR3 reads TGTGCCAGCAGTCACGGACAGTACACCGGGGAGCTGTTTTTT. Translating gives CASSHGQYTGELFF. The rearrangement uses TRBV6-6 and TRBJ2-2; TRBD1 is a possible D gene (6 bases). The V end was cut by 5 bases, the J end by 3 bases, with 10 bases between. The CDR3 covers 14 residues. Germline V gene lookup returns CDR1 MNHNY and CDR2 SVGAGI (reference sequence).

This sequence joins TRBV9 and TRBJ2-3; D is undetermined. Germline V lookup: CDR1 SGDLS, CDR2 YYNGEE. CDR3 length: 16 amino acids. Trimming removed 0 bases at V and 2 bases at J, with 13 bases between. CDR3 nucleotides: TGTGCCAGCAGCGTAGGTCTCGTCCTAAACACAGATACGCAGTATTTT. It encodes CASSVGLVLNTDTQYF.

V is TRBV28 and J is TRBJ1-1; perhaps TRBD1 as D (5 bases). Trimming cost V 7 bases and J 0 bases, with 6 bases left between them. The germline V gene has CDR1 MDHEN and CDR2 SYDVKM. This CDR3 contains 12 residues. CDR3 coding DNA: TGTGCCAGCATACAGGTGAACACTGAAGCTTTCTTT. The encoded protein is CASIQVNTEAFF.

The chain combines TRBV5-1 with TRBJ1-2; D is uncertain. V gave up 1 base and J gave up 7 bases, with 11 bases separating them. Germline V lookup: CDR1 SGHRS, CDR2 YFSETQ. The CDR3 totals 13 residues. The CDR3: CASSLPGVGGYTF. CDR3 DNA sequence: TGCGCCAGCAGCTTGCCCGGGGTCGGTGGCTACACCTTC.

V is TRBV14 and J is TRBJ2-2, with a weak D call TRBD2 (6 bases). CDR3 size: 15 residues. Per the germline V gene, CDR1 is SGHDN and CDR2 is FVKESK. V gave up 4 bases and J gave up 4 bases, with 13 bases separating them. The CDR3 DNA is TGTGCCAGCAGCCCCCGGGTGGGGGGCACCGGGGAGCTGTTTTTT. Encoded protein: CASSPRVGGTGELFF.

This chain's CDR3 is CASGLYAGGADEQYF. CDR3 coding DNA: TGTGCTAGTGGTTTGTACGCGGGGGGGGCGGACGAGCAGTACTTC. The genes are TRBV12-5 and TRBJ2-7; 9 nucleotides agree with TRBD2. In germline, CDR1 is LGHNT, CDR2 FRNRAP. J gave up 5 bases and V 2 bases, and 7 bases lay outside the gene matches. The length of the CDR3 is 15 residues.

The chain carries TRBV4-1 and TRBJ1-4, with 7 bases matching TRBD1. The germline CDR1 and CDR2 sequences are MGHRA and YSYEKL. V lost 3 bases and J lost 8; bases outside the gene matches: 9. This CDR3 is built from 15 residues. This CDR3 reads CASSHQQGMNEKLFF. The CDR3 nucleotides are TGCGCCAGCAGCCACCAACAGGGGATGAACGAAAAACTGTTTTTT.

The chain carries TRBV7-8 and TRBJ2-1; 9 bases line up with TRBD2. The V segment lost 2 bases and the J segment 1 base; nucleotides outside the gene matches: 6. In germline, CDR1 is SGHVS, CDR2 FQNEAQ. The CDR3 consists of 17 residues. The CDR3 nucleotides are TGTGCCAGCAGCTTAAGGCCTAGCGGGACTTCCTACAATGAGCAGTTCTTC. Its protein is CASSLRPSGTSYNEQFF.

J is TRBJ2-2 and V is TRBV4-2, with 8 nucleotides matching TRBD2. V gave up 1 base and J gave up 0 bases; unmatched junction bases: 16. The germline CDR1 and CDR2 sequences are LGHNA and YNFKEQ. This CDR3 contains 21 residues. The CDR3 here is CASSQATKSVGGAPNTGELFF. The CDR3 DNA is TGTGCCAGCAGCCAAGCTACTAAGAGCGTCGGGGGGGCCCCGAACACCGGGGAGCTGTTTTTT.

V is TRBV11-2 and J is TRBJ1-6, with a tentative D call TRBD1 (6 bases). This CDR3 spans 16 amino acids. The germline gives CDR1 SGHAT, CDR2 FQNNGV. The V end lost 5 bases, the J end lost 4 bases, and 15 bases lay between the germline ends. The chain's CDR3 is CASSRGGASYNSPLHF. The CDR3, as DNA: TGTGCCAGCAGCCGGGGGGGGGCCTCATATAATTCACCCCTCCACTTT.

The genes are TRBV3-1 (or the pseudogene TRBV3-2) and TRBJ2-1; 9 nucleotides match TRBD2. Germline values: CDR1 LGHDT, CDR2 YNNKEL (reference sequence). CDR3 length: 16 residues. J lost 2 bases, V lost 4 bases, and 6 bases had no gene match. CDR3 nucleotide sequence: TGTGCCAGCAGCCGACGCAGCGGGGGGCCCTACAATGAGCAGTTCTTC. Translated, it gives CASSRRSGGPYNEQFF.

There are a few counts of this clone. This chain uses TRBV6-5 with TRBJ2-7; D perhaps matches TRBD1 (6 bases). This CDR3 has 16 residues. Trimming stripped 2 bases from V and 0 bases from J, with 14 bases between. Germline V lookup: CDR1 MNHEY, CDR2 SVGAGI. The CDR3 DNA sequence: TGTGCCAGCAGTTACAAAGGGACACCAAGCTCCTACGAGCAGTACTTC. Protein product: CASSYKGTPSSYEQYF.

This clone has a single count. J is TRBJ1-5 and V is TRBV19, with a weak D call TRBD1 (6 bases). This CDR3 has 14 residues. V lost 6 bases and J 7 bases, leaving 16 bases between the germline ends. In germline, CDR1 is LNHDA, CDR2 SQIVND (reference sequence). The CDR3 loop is CASSLSRGSQPQHF. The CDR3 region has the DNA TGTGCCAGTAGCCTTTCCAGGGGTTCCCAGCCCCAGCATTTT.